The 4 T cell receptor beta chains given below trace back to one sample, sequenced in a study of response to subunit inactivated influenza vaccine. TCRdb re-derived calls from the RT-PCR reads in MiXCR, one entry per CDR3 protein. The table lists around 750,000 distinct CDR3 sequences, over 20% of them singletons, with roughly 10% in the top ten. Sequencing used PBMCs from blood, obtained around 5 days after vaccination. The receptors here all came from a man between 45 and 60 years old who received an inactivated influenza vaccine.

This clonotype was detected a few times. This chain uses TRBV4-2 with TRBJ2-3, with no clear D. The germline CDR1 and CDR2 sequences are LGHNA and YNFKEQ. This CDR3 has 16 amino acids. V was pared by 0 bases and J by 5 bases, with 15 bases between. CDR3 DNA sequence: TGTGCCAGCAGCCAAGAGGTAGTAACCGTCGGAGATACGCAGTATTTT. This codes for CASSQEVVTVGDTQYF.

The J gene is TRBJ1-3, the V gene TRBV6-2 or TRBV6-3; a possible D gene is TRBD1 (6 bases). Germline CDR1 reads MNHEY; CDR2 reads SVGEGT. The CDR3 is 14 amino acids. V lost 8 bases, J lost 0 bases, and 11 bases lay in between. The CDR3: CASVRDNSGNTIYF. The CDR3 DNA reads TGTGCCAGCGTTCGGGACAACTCTGGAAACACCATATATTTT.

The rearrangement uses TRBV18 and TRBJ2-1; the match to TRBD1 covers 8 bases. Germline V lookup: CDR1 KGHSH, CDR2 LQKENI. V lost 3 bases to trimming and J lost 3 bases; unmatched junction nucleotides: 7. This CDR3 contains 16 residues. The CDR3: CASSPGAGGGYNEQFF. CDR3 nucleotide sequence: TGTGCCAGCTCACCGGGTGCAGGGGGCGGCTACAATGAGCAGTTCTTC.

This clonotype was recorded a few times. This chain connects TRBV7-3 to TRBJ2-3; 7 nucleotides align to TRBD2. The germline V gene has CDR1 SGHTA and CDR2 FQGTGA. V was pared by 1 base and J by 5 bases, with 3 bases of the junction left unmatched. The CDR3 is made up of 14 amino acids. The CDR3 nucleotides read TGTGCCAGCAGCTTAAACGGGGGGAGAGATACGCAGTATTTT. Protein sequence: CASSLNGGRDTQYF.